One sample yielded the 2 T cell receptor beta chains listed below, sequenced in a study of cytomegalovirus exposure and HLA in healthy donors. Both 60 Vbeta primers and 13 Jbeta primers went into the PCR. Here immunoSEQ multiplex PCR was the method, and the copy in TCRdb shows in-frame clones only, minus some. The profile shows roughly 98,000 clones, roughly 80% of them singletons. The sequencing input was PBMCs. The receptors originated from a man in his forties or fifties in good health and CMV-seronegative.

The rearrangement links TRBV5-1 to TRBJ1-2, with D uncertain. The CDR3 has 13 residues. With 3 bases removed from V and 0 bases from J, the gap between germline ends came to 6 bases. Per germline, CDR1 SGHRS and CDR2 YFSETQ. CDR3 in DNA: TGCGCCAGCAGCTCGGTCTCTAACTATGGCTACACCTTC. As protein: CASSSVSNYGYTF.

The rearrangement uses TRBV2 and TRBJ2-7, with TRBD1 as a possible D gene (6 bases). The CDR3 runs to 13 residues. In germline, CDR1 is SNHLY, CDR2 FYNNEI. V was cut by 6 bases and J by 2 bases, with 11 bases left in between. CDR3 protein: CASRGQTTYEQYF. The CDR3 bases are TGTGCCAGCAGAGGACAGACTACCTACGAGCAGTACTTC.